The TCR beta chain under discussion was sequenced for a study of monozygotic twins with inflammatory bowel disease. Study-wide findings and caveats: There was no support for any single strong signal or clonotype associated with IBD.

CDR3 length: 15 amino acids. The germline V gene has CDR1 SGHAT and CDR2 FQNNGV. Regarding this clonotype: The antigen remains unidentified.

From whole blood, total RNA was isolated without any sorting of T cells. For both chains, the TCRalpha and TCRbeta cDNA went through two nested PCRs of about 15 and 9 cycles. TCRdb processed the 5' RACE reads again and assigns one entry to each CDR3 protein, with no DNA. The repertoire table contains about 210,000 distinct CDR3 sequences. The V and J genes are TRBV11-2 and TRBJ2-2; TCRdb outputs TRBD2, but without DNA this stays unchecked. The sequencing sample was made of blood. The sequence came from a human donor with ulcerative colitis or Crohn's disease, or a healthy co-twin of an affected twin (not recorded which). The CDR3 region is CASRSSGGPTGELFF.